This record concerns one T cell receptor beta chain sequence. As yet, its antigen is unknown. This specimen belongs to a study of T cells in Graves' hyperthyroidism and ophthalmopathy. General study results and limits: Most expanded thyroid clonotypes above 0.001 recurred in blood.

RNA transcripts were the template for amplifying TCR beta CDR3 regions. Carried out on the TCR CDR3, a first-round RT-PCR used the HTBI primer set. TCRdb itself ran the multiplex PCR reads through MiXCR, one entry per CDR3 protein. The table includes about 270,000 distinct CDR3 sequences, over 20% detected once. V lost 4 bases, J lost 4 bases, and 6 bases stayed unmatched. The germline V gene has CDR1 GTSNPN and CDR2 SVGIG (reference sequence). CDR3 length: 15 residues. This clonotype originated in a man aged 25 to 40 with Graves' ophthalmopathy. The source material was blood. The chain employs TRBV30 and TRBJ2-2; 10 nucleotides agree with TRBD2. In DNA form, the CDR3 reads TGTGCCTGGACCCTAGCGGGAGTTGGCACCGGGGAGCTGTTTTTT. It specifies CAWTLAGVGTGELFF.